This T cell receptor beta chain was identified in a study of shared clonotypes between healthy human individuals. Across the whole study: For every donor, three CD4 naive, three CD4 memory, two CD8 naive and one CD8 memory plates were used. General study findings and limits: Estimated clonotype richness was generally higher in naive than memory subsets.

Sorted-subset replicate PCR reactions contained around 220 ng DNA, corresponding to about 30,000 T cell genomes. Measured with immunoSEQ multiplex PCR; TCRdb has only the in-frame clones, and not every one. The data contain roughly 650,000 clones, approximately 96% of them singletons. Naivety among CD8 cells was defined by CD45RO negativity and positive CCR7 selection, thereby excluding terminally differentiated effector memory CD45RA+ cells. Within Nashville, Tennessee resided all donors, each a Caucasian adult. Worth noting for this clone: Its antigen is not identified.

Germline CDR1 SGHNT, CDR2 YENEEA. The CDR3 has 14 amino acids. Trimming took 5 bases from V and 5 from J; bases not matched to a gene: 9. The sequenced sample consisted of naive CD8+ T cells sorted from blood. This receptor was obtained from a woman aged 25 to 39 in good health. The gene calls are TRBV11-3 and TRBJ2-7, with 7 bases that match TRBD1. In DNA form, the CDR3 reads TGTGCCAGCAGCCAGGACAGGACTCAGGACGAGCAGTACTTC. This gives the protein CASSQDRTQDEQYF.